The clone carrying this TCR beta chain was seen only a few times. Antigen unknown. TCRbeta library construction was performed incorporating unique molecular identifiers. TCRdb called the PCR reads again in MiXCR, with one record for every CDR3 protein. The sample carries approximately 44,000 distinct CDR3 sequences, roughly 5% recorded once. The data were obtained in a study of T-cell reconstitution after alpha-beta-depleted transplantation in children. Findings of the study overall: Two months or so post-transplant, alpha-beta T cells reportedly derived from several hundred expanded graft clones. At the one-year point after transplant, T-cell counts and TCRbeta diversity were found to come mostly from T cells that had been newly produced. Where some patients showed high TCRbeta diversity at day 60, it came from recipient T cells and thymic progenitors that had survived.

Germline V CDR1 and CDR2: GTSNPN, SVGIG (reference sequence). The CDR3 loop spans 14 amino acids. V was pared by 0 bases and J by 10 bases, with 16 bases between. The source was PBMCs, mostly from graft donor cells, collected 60 days after TCRalphabeta/CD19-depleted stem cell transplant. The V and J genes are TRBV30 and TRBJ2-1; D might be TRBD1 (5 bases). This clonotype was obtained from a female patient younger than 10 who had a stem cell transplant for aplastic anemia, so the T cells may come from the graft donor. The CDR3, as DNA: TGTGCCTGGAGTGTAAAGGGCTCCCCAGGGGAGCAGTTCTTC. Translating gives CAWSVKGSPGEQFF. Complete variable domain (other parts from reference TRBV30 and TRBJ2-1): SQTIHQWPATLVQPVGSPLSLECTVEGTSNPNLYWYRQAAGRGLQLLFYSVGIGQISSEVPQNLSASRPQDRQFILSSKKLLLSDSGFYLCAWSVKGSPGEQFFGPGTRLTVL.